The next 14 T cell receptor beta chains were all read from a single sample in a study of blood T cell repertoires in COVID-19. Method: immunoSEQ multiplex PCR; TCRdb's copy keeps in-frame clones and lacks some. Of fewer than 40,000 clones in the sample, roughly nine tenths were seen once. The sequencing input was peripheral blood. These receptors were taken from a woman aged 40 to 49 with active or convalescent COVID-19.

This clone appeared a single time. The chain carries TRBV6-5 and TRBJ1-1; D unresolved. V was clipped by 6 bases and J by 2 bases, with 7 bases between them. The CDR3 runs 12 residues. CDR1 is MNHEY and CDR2 is SVGAGI in the germline V gene. The CDR3 loop reads CASRMGNTEAFF. DNA for the CDR3: TGTGCCAGCAGGATGGGCAACACTGAAGCTTTCTTT.

This chain uses TRBV5-1 with TRBJ2-1, with 11 bases that match TRBD2. This CDR3 is built from 18 residues. Trimming cost V 0 bases and J 1 base; bases outside gene matches: 6. Germline-derived CDR1 and CDR2 are SGHRS and YFSETQ. This chain's CDR3 is CASSLAASGGPSYNEQFF. The CDR3 nucleotides read TGCGCCAGCAGCTTGGCCGCTAGCGGGGGGCCATCCTACAATGAGCAGTTCTTC.

Of note for this clone: The same CDR3 arises from other DNA sequences in this sample as well. The V and J genes are TRBV11-2 and TRBJ2-1; D perhaps matches TRBD2 (5 bases). The ends were cut back, 2 bases at V and 7 bases at J, with 6 bases in the middle. CDR3 size: 12 residues. Germline V gene lookup returns CDR1 SGHAT and CDR2 FQNNGV. CDR3 sequence reads: CASSLIANEQFF. As DNA, the CDR3 is TGTGCCAGCAGCTTAATAGCGAATGAGCAGTTCTTC.

The gene calls are TRBV5-5 and TRBJ1-1; 7 bases align to TRBD1. Germline CDR1 is SGHKS and CDR2 is YYEKEE (reference sequence). This CDR3 has 13 amino acids. Unmatched junction bases numbered 9, after V lost 7 bases and J lost 6 bases. The CDR3 DNA is TGTGCCAGCGGCACTACAGGGGACCCTGAAGCTTTCTTT. Amino acid sequence: CASGTTGDPEAFF. The whole variable domain, filled in from reference TRBV5-5 and TRBJ1-1, reads DAGVTQSPTHLIKTRGQQVTLRCSPISGHKSVSWYQQVLGQGPQFIFQYYEKEERGRGNFPDRFSARQFPNYSSELNVNALLLGDSALYLCASGTTGDPEAFFGQGTRLTVV.

This clone was observed a handful of times. The chain joins TRBV2 to TRBJ1-1; D is undetermined. Germline V CDR1 and CDR2: SNHLY, FYNNEI. The CDR3 has 13 amino acids. Trimming removed 6 bases from V and 4 bases from J, with 12 bases in between. The CDR3 loop reads CASSQRVITEAFF. The CDR3 bases are TGTGCCAGCAGCCAGCGGGTCATCACTGAAGCTTTCTTT.

The chain combines TRBV5-1 with TRBJ2-1; D is possibly TRBD1 (5 bases). The CDR3 consists of 15 residues. The V and J ends lost 1 base and 0 bases respectively, with 8 bases between them. Germline CDR1 SGHRS, CDR2 YFSETQ. The CDR3 loop is CASSLPRDSYNEQFF. CDR3 nucleotide sequence: TGCGCCAGCAGCTTGCCCAGGGACTCCTACAATGAGCAGTTCTTC.

In its sample, this clone was seen a few times. The chain is built from TRBV7-8 and TRBJ2-1; 11 bases fit TRBD2. J lost 4 bases, V lost 3 bases, and 11 bases had no gene match. CDR3 length equals 18 residues. Per germline, CDR1 SGHVS and CDR2 FQNEAQ. This chain's CDR3 is CASSLDRPGTSGYNEQFF. The CDR3 DNA reads as TGTGCCAGCAGCTTGGATCGTCCCGGGACTAGCGGTTACAATGAGCAGTTCTTC.

This chain links TRBV11-2 with TRBJ2-3, with D unresolved. Germline values: CDR1 SGHAT, CDR2 FQNNGV. V was clipped by 1 base and J by 0 bases, with 14 bases between them. The CDR3 is made up of 17 amino acids. CDR3 nucleotides: TGTGCCAGCAGCTTAGGTAGAGGAGCCTCTAGCACAGATACGCAGTATTTT. Translating gives CASSLGRGASSTDTQYF.

V gene TRBV29-1 combines with J gene TRBJ1-4; no clear D gene. This CDR3 has 14 amino acids. Germline CDR1 SQVTM, CDR2 ANQGSEA. V was trimmed by 7 bases and J by 5 bases, leaving 17 bases between them. CDR3 coding DNA: TGCAGCGCGGGCGTGGGCCGGCGAAATGAAAAACTGTTTTTT. Protein: CSAGVGRRNEKLFF.

This sequence joins TRBV3-1 (or the pseudogene TRBV3-2) and TRBJ2-1, with TRBD2 matching 7 bases. The CDR3 is 18 amino acids. Germline CDR1 is LGHDT and CDR2 is YNNKEL (reference sequence). V shed 4 bases and J 3 bases; nucleotides not matched to a gene: 15. In DNA, the CDR3 is TGTGCCAGCAGCCCTCTTTGCTGGGAAGAGCGGGGCTACAATGAGCAGTTCTTC. The encoded protein is CASSPLCWEERGYNEQFF.

The chain links TRBV5-1 to TRBJ2-5; 7 nucleotides agree with TRBD1. Germline CDR1 is SGHRS and CDR2 is YFSETQ. The CDR3 has 15 residues. The V segment lost 4 bases and the J segment 3 bases; nucleotides outside the gene matches: 9. CDR3 DNA: TGCGCCAGCAGCGCCGCCGGGACAGCGAAAGAGACCCAGTACTTC. Protein sequence: CASSAAGTAKETQYF.

This chain uses TRBV13 with TRBJ2-7; TRBD2 aligns across 16 bases. CDR3 length equals 18 residues. The V gene end was trimmed by 2 bases and the J gene end by 4 bases; junction bases not matched to a gene: 8. The V gene's germline CDR1 is PRHDT and CDR2 FYEKMQ (reference sequence). CDR3 nucleotide sequence: TGTGCCAGCAGCTTATCGGGACTAGCGGGAGGGCCCGTTTACGAGCAGTACTTC. Amino acids: CASSLSGLAGGPVYEQYF.

The V gene is TRBV5-1, the J gene TRBJ2-1; TRBD2 matches 9 bases. After removal of 5 bases from V and 8 bases from J, the junction contained 8 bases not matched to a gene. The length of the CDR3 is 14 residues. Germline V gives CDR1 SGHRS, CDR2 YFSETQ. The CDR3 nucleotides are TGCGCCAGCAGTAGGGGACTAGCAATTGATGAGCAGTTCTTC. This sequence encodes CASSRGLAIDEQFF.

Written as DNA, the CDR3 is TGTGCCAGCAGCTTGGCCGGGACAGGGGACAACAATGAGCAGTTCTTC. Protein product: CASSLAGTGDNNEQFF. The chain joins TRBV5-4 to TRBJ2-1, with 10 positions matching TRBD1. The CDR3 runs to 16 residues. The germline V gene has CDR1 SGHNT and CDR2 YYREEE (reference sequence). J gave up 5 bases and V 0 bases, and 5 bases lay outside the gene matches.